Below, 21 T cell receptor beta chains from the same sample are listed, as sequenced in a study of identical twins. TCRdb reprocessed the 5' RACE reads via MiXCR and lists one record per CDR3 protein. This table has about 690,000 distinct CDR3 sequences, 6.1% appearing once. Sequencing was carried out using naive T cells sorted from blood. These receptors all stem from a man aged 18 to 30 in good health.

There are a few counts of this clonotype. The rearrangement uses TRBV6-1 and TRBJ1-1; D is ambiguous. The CDR3 runs 15 residues. The V end lost 8 bases, the J end lost 4 bases, and 20 bases lay between the germline ends. Germline values: CDR1 MNHNS, CDR2 SASEGT. This chain's CDR3 is CASLKPKVAGTEAFF. The CDR3 region has the DNA TGTGCCAGCTTAAAGCCTAAGGTAGCCGGCACTGAAGCTTTCTTT.

This clonotype was counted ten times or more. The rearrangement joins TRBV7-9 to TRBJ1-1; 7 bases are a match to TRBD1. Germline CDR1 SEHNR, CDR2 FQNEAQ (reference sequence). CDR3 size: 14 residues. The trim removed 8 bases at V and 6 bases at J, leaving 12 bases unmatched. This CDR3 is CASGEGLGGPEAFF. As DNA, the CDR3 is TGTGCCAGCGGGGAAGGGTTAGGGGGCCCTGAAGCTTTCTTT.

This clonotype was counted at least ten times. V usage is TRBV4-3 and J usage is TRBJ2-7, with D tentatively TRBD1 (6 bases). The germline CDR1 and CDR2 sequences are LGHNA and YSLEER. This CDR3 contains 14 residues. Trimming stripped 3 bases from V and 0 bases from J, with 9 bases between. In DNA, the CDR3 is TGCGCCAGCAGCCAGAGGGACACCTCCTACGAGCAGTACTTC. Amino acids: CASSQRDTSYEQYF.

The chain has TRBV7-6 and TRBJ2-1, with 8 bases matching TRBD1. CDR3 size: 15 residues. CDR1 SGHVS and CDR2 FNYEAQ come from the germline V gene. With 5 bases clipped from V and 3 bases from J, the junction kept 6 bases outside the gene matches. CDR3 nucleotides: TGTGCCAGCAGCCTCACCACAGGGGGCTACAATGAGCAGTTCTTC. Translated: CASSLTTGGYNEQFF.

This clonotype has at least ten counts. This chain uses TRBV20-1 with TRBJ1-5, with D hard to call. V was clipped by 0 bases and J by 0 bases, with 18 bases between them. CDR3 length: 18 residues. CDR1 is DFQATT and CDR2 is SNEGSKA in the germline V gene (reference sequence). The CDR3: CSARDWADAKYSNQPQHF. Written as DNA, the CDR3 is TGCAGTGCTAGAGATTGGGCAGACGCCAAATATAGCAATCAGCCCCAGCATTTT.

The V call is TRBV24-1, the J call TRBJ2-5; 7 nucleotides agree with TRBD2. CDR1 KGHDR and CDR2 SFDVKD come from the germline V gene. The CDR3 loop spans 17 amino acids. With 6 bases clipped from V and 2 bases from J, the junction kept 14 bases outside the gene matches. The CDR3 spells CATSKPDETSTQETQYF. In DNA form, the CDR3 reads TGTGCCACCAGTAAGCCGGATGAGACTAGCACACAAGAGACCCAGTACTTC.

This clonotype was found many times. CDR3 sequence reads: CASSLEAGRHEQYV. For the CDR3, the DNA is TGTGCCAGCAGCTTAGAGGCAGGGAGGCACGAGCAGTACGTC. V usage is TRBV7-8 and J usage is TRBJ2-7; perhaps TRBD2 as D (6 bases). The germline gives CDR1 SGHVS, CDR2 FQNEAQ. This CDR3 region has 14 residues. Trimming took 1 base from V and 5 from J, leaving 12 bases between them.

The chain carries TRBV15 and TRBJ2-5, with a possible D match to TRBD1 (5 bases). Per the germline V gene, CDR1 is LNHNV and CDR2 is YYDKDF (reference sequence). The V gene lost 4 bases and the J gene lost 6 bases, with 9 bases spanning the gap. The CDR3 has 12 amino acids. The CDR3 DNA follows: TGTGCCACCAGCACCAGGGAACAGACCCAGTACTTC. It codes for CATSTREQTQYF.

This clonotype occurred a few times. The V and J genes are TRBV6-1 and TRBJ2-3; 8 bases map to TRBD1. This CDR3 is 14 amino acids long. Germline assignment: CDR1 MNHNS and CDR2 SASEGT. The trim removed 7 bases at V and 1 base at J, leaving 4 bases unmatched. The CDR3 nucleotides are TGTGCCAGCATAGCAGGGGGCGGCACAGATACGCAGTATTTT. It is translated as CASIAGGGTDTQYF.

The chain links TRBV9 to TRBJ2-3, with 12 positions matching TRBD2. V trimming: 3 bases; J trimming: 3 bases; junction bases outside the gene matches: 5. This CDR3 is built from 16 residues. Germline loops: CDR1 SGDLS, CDR2 YYNGEE. The CDR3 DNA follows: TGTGCCAGCAGCGAGGCTAGCGGGAGGGTGACAGATACGCAGTATTTT. This sequence encodes CASSEASGRVTDTQYF.

The chain carries TRBV24-1 and TRBJ1-5; D is unclear. CDR3 length: 15 residues. Looked up from germline, CDR1 is KGHDR and CDR2 is SFDVKD. Trimming took off 10 bases at V and 5 bases at J, with 20 bases between the two ends. In DNA, the CDR3 is TGTGCCACTCAAACCGGCAGTCGCCTAGATCAGCCCCAGCATTTT. Translation gives CATQTGSRLDQPQHF.

Only a few counts were recorded for this clonotype. The J gene is TRBJ2-7, the V gene TRBV5-1, with 11 bases aligning to TRBD2. V trimming: 4 bases; J trimming: 2 bases; junction bases outside the gene matches: 8. Per the germline V gene, CDR1 is SGHRS and CDR2 is YFSETQ. The CDR3 runs to 16 residues. CDR3 residues: CASSPGTSGTPYEQYF. CDR3 DNA: TGCGCCAGCAGCCCGGGGACTAGCGGTACCCCCTACGAGCAGTACTTC.

This clonotype was recorded many times. The chain combines TRBV29-1 with TRBJ2-1, with D perhaps TRBD2 (6 bases). Per germline, CDR1 SQVTM and CDR2 ANQGSEA. The CDR3 contains 13 residues. The V end was cut by 6 bases, the J end by 5 bases, with 14 bases between. The CDR3 spells CSVDPGANNEQFF. The CDR3 nucleotides are TGCAGCGTGGACCCGGGAGCTAACAATGAGCAGTTCTTC.

A few counts support this clonotype. The genes are TRBV20-1 and TRBJ1-5; 7 bases are a match to TRBD1. The CDR3 spans 16 residues. V was pared by 2 bases and J by 2 bases, with 9 bases of the junction left unmatched. Germline V gene data show CDR1 as DFQATT and CDR2 as SNEGSKA (reference sequence). CDR3 sequence (DNA): TGCAGTGCTAGATGGGGACAGCAATGGCGCAATCAGCCCCAGCATTTT. Protein: CSARWGQQWRNQPQHF.

This clonotype was seen a handful of times. The chain employs TRBV5-1 and TRBJ2-3; D not certain. The ends were cut back, 3 bases at V and 4 bases at J, with 9 bases in the middle. Germline CDR1 and CDR2: SGHRS and YFSETQ. This CDR3 is built from 13 residues. Written as DNA, the CDR3 is TGCGCCAGCAGCTCCTCCCCCCCAGATACGCAGTATTTT. Its translation is CASSSSPPDTQYF.

The chain uses TRBV11-2 and TRBJ2-5, with 7 bases lining up with TRBD1. The CDR3 length is 18 residues. Germline lookup yields CDR1 SGHAT and CDR2 FQNNGV. J gave up 0 bases and V 3 bases, and 13 bases lay outside the gene matches. The CDR3 nucleotides are TGTGCCAGCAGCTTTTCCGGGACAGATTCACCAGACCAAGAGACCCAGTACTTC. This translates into CASSFSGTDSPDQETQYF.

This clonotype has a handful of counts. The rearrangement joins TRBV6-2 or TRBV6-3 to TRBJ1-5, with unresolved D. Germline values: CDR1 MNHEY, CDR2 SVGEGT. With 1 base removed from V and 5 bases from J, the gap between germline ends came to 9 bases. The CDR3 runs 14 residues. The CDR3 DNA reads as TGTGCCAGCAGTTACTATACAGTGGATCAGCCCCAGCATTTT. Encoded protein: CASSYYTVDQPQHF.

J is TRBJ2-1 and V is TRBV20-1; 7 nucleotides align to TRBD1. V was pared by 6 bases and J by 6 bases, with 11 bases of the junction left unmatched. The CDR3 has 14 amino acids. In germline, CDR1 is DFQATT, CDR2 SNEGSKA (reference sequence). For the CDR3, the DNA is TGCAGTGCCCCGAAAGGGGGCGGGCGCAATGAGCAGTTCTTC. Its protein is CSAPKGGGRNEQFF.

The chain is built from TRBV12-3 or TRBV12-4 and TRBJ1-2; D uncertain. There are 13 residues in the CDR3. V was cut by 7 bases and J by 5 bases, with 14 bases left in between. The DNA of the CDR3 is TGTGCCAGCAACAACGGGAGAGGGTATGGCTACACCTTC. The encoded protein is CASNNGRGYGYTF.

This clonotype was observed many times. This sequence joins TRBV15 and TRBJ2-7, with 10 bases that match TRBD2. CDR1 is LNHNV, CDR2 YYDKDF, per germline (reference sequence). The CDR3 has 16 residues. V was pared by 3 bases and J by 4 bases, with 9 bases of the junction left unmatched. The CDR3 bases are TGTGCCACCAGCAGTGGACTAGCGGTAACTCCGTACGAGCAGTACTTC. Translating it yields CATSSGLAVTPYEQYF.

This clonotype was detected many times. The chain combines TRBV29-1 with TRBJ2-7; D is unclear. This CDR3 is 11 amino acids long. V dropped 3 bases and J dropped 4 bases, with 7 bases sitting between them. CDR1 SQVTM and CDR2 ANQGSEA come from the germline V gene. The CDR3 is CSVDVGYEQYF. CDR3 in DNA: TGCAGCGTTGATGTCGGATACGAGCAGTACTTC.